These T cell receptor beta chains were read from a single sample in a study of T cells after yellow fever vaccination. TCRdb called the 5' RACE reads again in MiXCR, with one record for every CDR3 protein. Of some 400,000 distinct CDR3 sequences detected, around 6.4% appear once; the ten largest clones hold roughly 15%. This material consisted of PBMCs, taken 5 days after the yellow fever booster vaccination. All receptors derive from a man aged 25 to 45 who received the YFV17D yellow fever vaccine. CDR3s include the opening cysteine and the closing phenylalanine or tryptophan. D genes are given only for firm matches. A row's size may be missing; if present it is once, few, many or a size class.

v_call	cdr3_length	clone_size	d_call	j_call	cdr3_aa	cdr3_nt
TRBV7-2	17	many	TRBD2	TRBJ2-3	CASSLGSRRENTDTQYF	TGTGCCAGCAGCTTAGGATCCAGGCGGGAGAACACAGATACGCAGTATTTT
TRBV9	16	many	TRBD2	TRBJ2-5	CASSVGQGMREGTQYF	TGTGCCAGCAGCGTAGGTCAGGGTATGAGGGAGGGGACCCAGTACTTC
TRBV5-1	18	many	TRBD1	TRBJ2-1	CASSLGYRGPTDYNEQFF	TGCGCCAGCAGCTTGGGGTACAGGGGGCCGACGGACTACAATGAGCAGTTCTTC
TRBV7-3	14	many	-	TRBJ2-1	CASSSETVQDEQFF	TGTGCCAGCAGCTCAGAGACAGTGCAGGATGAGCAGTTCTTC
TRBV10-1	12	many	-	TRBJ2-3	CASGRSTDTQYF	TGCGCCAGCGGGAGATCAACAGATACGCAGTATTTT
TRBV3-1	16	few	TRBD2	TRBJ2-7	CASSQDLAGGPYEQYF	TGTGCCAGCAGCCAAGATCTGGCGGGAGGGCCCTACGAGCAGTACTTC
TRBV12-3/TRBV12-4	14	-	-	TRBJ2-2	CASSLTQNTGELFF	TGTGCCAGCAGTTTAACACAGAACACCGGGGAGCTGTTTTTT
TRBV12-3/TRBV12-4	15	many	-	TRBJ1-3	CASSTDRVSGNTIYF	TGTGCCAGCAGTACGGACAGAGTCTCTGGAAACACCATATATTTT
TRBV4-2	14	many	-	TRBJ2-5	CASSSVSVSETQYF	TGTGCCAGCAGCTCAGTATCGGTTTCCGAGACCCAGTACTTC
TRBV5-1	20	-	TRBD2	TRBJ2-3	CASSLWSSGRSARSTDTQYF	TGCGCCAGCAGCTTGTGGAGTAGCGGGAGGTCCGCTAGAAGTACAGATACGCAGTATTTT
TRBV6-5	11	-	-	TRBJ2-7	CASRGGQKQYF	TGTGCCAGCCGCGGTGGTCAGAAGCAGTACTTC
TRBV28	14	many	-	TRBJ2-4	CASGSGQAKNIQYF	TGTGCCAGTGGATCCGGACAGGCCAAAAACATTCAGTACTTC
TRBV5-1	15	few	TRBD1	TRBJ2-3	CASRFGQGSTDTQYF	TGCGCCAGCCGCTTCGGACAGGGAAGCACAGATACGCAGTATTTT
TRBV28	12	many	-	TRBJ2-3	CASQEEPNTQYF	TGTGCCAGCCAAGAGGAGCCCAATACGCAGTATTTT
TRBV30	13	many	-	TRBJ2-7	CAWSVGGPYEQYF	TGTGCCTGGAGTGTAGGCGGGCCCTACGAGCAGTACTTC
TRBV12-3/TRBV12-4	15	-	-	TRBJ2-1	CASSLGGIRKNEQFF	TGTGCCAGCAGTTTAGGGGGTATTAGGAAGAATGAGCAGTTCTTC
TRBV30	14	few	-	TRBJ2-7	CAWMLGRGSYEQYF	TGTGCCTGGATGTTGGGTAGGGGTTCCTACGAGCAGTACTTC